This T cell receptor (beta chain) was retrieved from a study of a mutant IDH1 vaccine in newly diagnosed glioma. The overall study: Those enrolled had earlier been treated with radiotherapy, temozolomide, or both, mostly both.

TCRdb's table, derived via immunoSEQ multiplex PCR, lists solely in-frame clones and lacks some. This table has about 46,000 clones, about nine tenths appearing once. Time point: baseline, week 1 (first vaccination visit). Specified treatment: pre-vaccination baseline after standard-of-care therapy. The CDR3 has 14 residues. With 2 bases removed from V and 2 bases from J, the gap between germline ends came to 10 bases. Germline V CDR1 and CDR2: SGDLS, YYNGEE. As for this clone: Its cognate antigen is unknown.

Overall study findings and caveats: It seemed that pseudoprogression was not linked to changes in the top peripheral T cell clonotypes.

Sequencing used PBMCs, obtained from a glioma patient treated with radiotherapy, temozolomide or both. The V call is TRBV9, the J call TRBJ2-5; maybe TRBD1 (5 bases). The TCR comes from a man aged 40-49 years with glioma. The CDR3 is CASSVSDRQETQYF. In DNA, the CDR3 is TGTGCCAGCAGCGTTAGTGACAGACAAGAGACCCAGTACTTC.